Shown below are 16 T cell receptor beta chains from a single sample sequenced in a study of T-cell memory formation after mild COVID-19. TCRdb re-called the 5' RACE reads with MiXCR, one entry per CDR3 protein. The sample lists about 400,000 distinct CDR3 sequences; less than 25% were seen once. Sequencing was carried out using PBMCs or a T cell subset sorted from them (not recorded which). These receptors were taken from an adult woman who had mild COVID-19 (a few samples of this study predate the infection). Cell type and time point are not known.

This clonotype was observed many times. The chain uses TRBV5-5 and TRBJ2-2, with unresolved D. The germline gives CDR1 SGHKS, CDR2 YYEKEE (reference sequence). The V end lost 1 base, the J end lost 0 bases, and 10 bases lay between the germline ends. The CDR3 is 16 amino acids. The CDR3 reads CASSLRVAANTGELFF. For the CDR3, the DNA is TGTGCCAGCAGCTTGCGGGTCGCGGCGAACACCGGGGAGCTGTTTTTT. The full variable domain, with the rest looked up from reference TRBV5-5 and TRBJ2-2, is DAGVTQSPTHLIKTRGQQVTLRCSPISGHKSVSWYQQVLGQGPQFIFQYYEKEERGRGNFPDRFSARQFPNYSSELNVNALLLGDSALYLCASSLRVAANTGELFFGEGSRLTVL.

This clonotype was seen a few times. The V call is TRBV24-1, the J call TRBJ2-1; D is perhaps TRBD1 (6 bases). The CDR3 has 17 amino acids. The V gene lost 6 bases and the J gene lost 3 bases, with 20 bases spanning the gap. CDR1 and CDR2 from the germline V gene are KGHDR and SFDVKD. For the CDR3, the DNA is TGTGCCACCAGTCCCCAGCAGGGTCAGGGGTACTACAATGAGCAGTTCTTC. Protein product: CATSPQQGQGYYNEQFF.

This clonotype was seen a few times. V usage is TRBV7-9 and J usage is TRBJ2-1; D not certain. This CDR3 spans 13 amino acids. Germline V gives CDR1 SEHNR, CDR2 FQNEAQ (reference sequence). Trimming stripped 4 bases from V and 12 bases from J, with 16 bases between. The CDR3: CASSSPGLKGQFF. For the CDR3, the DNA is TGTGCCAGCAGCTCGCCGGGCCTCAAGGGGCAGTTCTTC.

A few counts support this clonotype. The chain employs TRBV7-2 and TRBJ1-1; 11 bases fit TRBD1. J gave up 8 bases and V 5 bases, and 4 bases lay outside the gene matches. The CDR3 contains 13 residues. CDR1 is SGHTA, CDR2 FQGNSA, per germline. CDR3 nucleotides: TGTGCCAGCAGCGTCGGGACAGGGGGGGAAGCTTTCTTT. This encodes CASSVGTGGEAFF. Full variable domain (outside the CDR3, taken from reference TRBV7-2 and TRBJ1-1): GAGVSQSPSNKVTEKGKDVELRCDPISGHTALYWYRQSLGQGLEFLIYFQGNSAPDKSGLPSDRFSAERTGGSVSTLTIQRTQQEDSAVYLCASSVGTGGEAFFGQGTRLTVV.

This clonotype is a singleton in its sample. The genes are TRBV21-1 and TRBJ2-1; the table gives TRBD1 as D, unverified against the DNA. TRBV21-1 is labeled a pseudogene. CDR3 length equals 18 residues. The CDR3 loop reads CASSKENLRDRTYNEQFF. The CDR3 DNA sequence: TGTGCCAGCAGCAAAGAAAATCTCCGGGACAGAACCTACAATGAGCAGTTCTTC.

The V gene is TRBV7-9, the J gene TRBJ2-7; 7 bases line up with TRBD1. The CDR3 runs to 16 residues. Trimming took 5 bases from V and 5 from J; bases not matched to a gene: 15. From germline, CDR1 is SEHNR and CDR2 FQNEAQ (reference sequence). CDR3 coding DNA: TGTGCCAGCAGCATCACTGACGGGACAGCCGCTAACGAGCAGTACTTC. Protein sequence: CASSITDGTAANEQYF.

The chain uses TRBV5-1 and TRBJ2-7; D ambiguous. Trimming took off 4 bases at V and 5 bases at J, with 7 bases between the two ends. This CDR3 region has 11 residues. Germline V CDR1 and CDR2: SGHRS, YFSETQ. CDR3 coding DNA: TGCGCCAGCAGCGTGGAGCACGAGCAGTACTTC. Its protein is CASSVEHEQYF.

The gene calls are TRBV28 and TRBJ2-4; possible D gene TRBD1, 5 bases. Germline values: CDR1 MDHEN, CDR2 SYDVKM. Trimming pared 6 bases from V and 0 bases from J, leaving 15 bases between. The CDR3 sequence is 16 residues long. The CDR3 protein is CASRTQGFTAKNIQYF. The CDR3 DNA sequence: TGTGCCAGCAGGACTCAGGGATTTACAGCCAAAAACATTCAGTACTTC.

This clonotype was detected only a few times. The rearrangement links TRBV24-1 to TRBJ2-5; TRBD1 matches at 7 bases. From germline, CDR1 is KGHDR and CDR2 SFDVKD. The junction had 9 bases not matched to a gene; V was cut back by 1 base and J by 2 bases. The CDR3 is 17 residues long. The CDR3 nucleotides read TGTGCCACCAGTGATTTTTCCACTGGACAGGATCAAGAGACCCAGTACTTC. It translates to CATSDFSTGQDQETQYF.

V gene TRBV3-1 combines with J gene TRBJ2-3; D may be TRBD2 (6 bases). Trimming left V 2 bases short and J 3 bases short, with 9 bases between. Germline V gene data show CDR1 as LGHDT and CDR2 as YNNKEL (reference sequence). This CDR3 region has 14 residues. The CDR3 loop is CASSQLRGTDTQYF. The CDR3 DNA follows: TGTGCCAGCAGCCAATTGCGGGGTACAGATACGCAGTATTTT.

This clonotype occurred a few times. The chain links TRBV27 to TRBJ2-7; D remains ambiguous. CDR3 length: 13 residues. V dropped 3 bases and J dropped 0 bases, with 6 bases sitting between them. CDR1 is MNHEY and CDR2 is SMNVEV in the germline V gene (reference sequence). For the CDR3, the DNA is TGTGCCAGCAGTTTCAGGTACTCCTACGAGCAGTACTTC. Encoded protein: CASSFRYSYEQYF.

This clonotype came up a few times. In nucleotides, the CDR3 is TGTGCCACCAGCATATGGACAGGGGGTGGCACAGATACGCAGTATTTT. Translation: CATSIWTGGGTDTQYF. The rearrangement links TRBV15 to TRBJ2-3; 10 nucleotides align to TRBD1. The CDR3 totals 16 residues. Germline V gives CDR1 LNHNV, CDR2 YYDKDF (reference sequence). V shed 4 bases, J shed 1 base, and the junction held 5 bases outside the gene matches. Drawing the rest from reference TRBV15 and TRBJ2-3, the complete variable domain is DAMVIQNPRYQVTQFGKPVTLSCSQTLNHNVMYWYQQKSSQAPKLLFHYYDKDFNNEADTPDNFQSRRPNTSFCFLDIRSPGLGDTAMYLCATSIWTGGGTDTQYFGPGTRLTVL.

The J gene is TRBJ2-3, the V gene TRBV29-1; D uncertain. Trimming left V 4 bases short and J 2 bases short, with 7 bases between. The CDR3 has 12 residues. Germline values: CDR1 SQVTM, CDR2 ANQGSEA. CDR3 DNA sequence: TGCAGCGTTGGAATCTCCACAGATACGCAGTATTTT. Translating gives CSVGISTDTQYF.

V and J are TRBV4-3 and TRBJ2-4; 7 nucleotides line up with TRBD2. The CDR3 totals 15 residues. J lost 9 bases, V lost 0 bases, and 8 bases had no gene match. Germline CDR1 is LGHNA and CDR2 is YSLEER. This CDR3 is CASSQDRGVSGIQYF. CDR3 in DNA: TGCGCCAGCAGCCAAGATCGGGGGGTTAGCGGCATTCAGTACTTC.

Only a few counts were recorded for this clonotype. For the CDR3, the DNA is TGTGCCAGCAGCTTAGCGGAGGCGGAGCTAGTCACCGGGGAGCTGTTTTTT. This gives the protein CASSLAEAELVTGELFF. The rearrangement joins TRBV7-6 to TRBJ2-2, with D perhaps matching TRBD2 (5 bases). The germline CDR1 and CDR2 sequences are SGHVS and FNYEAQ. V shed 0 bases and J shed 4 bases, with 15 bases lying between them. This CDR3 is built from 17 residues. Complete variable domain (other parts from reference TRBV7-6 and TRBJ2-2): GAGVSQSPRYKVTKRGQDVALRCDPISGHVSLYWYRQALGQGPEFLTYFNYEAQQDKSGLPNDRFSAERPEGSISTLTIQRTEQRDSAMYRCASSLAEAELVTGELFFGEGSRLTVL.

This clonotype was seen more than once but under ten times. V usage is TRBV12-3 or TRBV12-4 and J usage is TRBJ2-7, with 9 bases identical to TRBD1. The CDR3 spans 15 residues. Trimming cost V 4 bases and J 5 bases; bases outside gene matches: 9. The CDR3, as DNA: TGTGCCAGCAGTTCCGGGACAGGGTACCCTAACGAGCAGTACTTC. It specifies CASSSGTGYPNEQYF.